These 32 T cell receptor beta chains came from one sample sequenced in a study of cytomegalovirus exposure and HLA in healthy donors. PCR involved 60 Vbeta and 13 Jbeta primers. The table came from immunoSEQ multiplex PCR; TCRdb's copy has only in-frame clones and leaves some out. The sample consists of under 150,000 clones, 55% to 65% of them appearing once. Sequencing used PBMCs. The receptors derive from a woman between 40 and 50 years old in good health and CMV-seropositive.

This chain uses TRBV4-2 with TRBJ2-1; the D gene is possibly TRBD2 (6 bases). Trimming took off 0 bases at V and 7 bases at J, with 19 bases between the two ends. Germline V gene lookup returns CDR1 LGHNA and CDR2 YNFKEQ. This CDR3 spans 17 amino acids. This chain's CDR3 is CASSQDPGVWVVNEQFF. The CDR3 DNA follows: TGTGCCAGCAGCCAAGATCCGGGAGTTTGGGTGGTGAATGAGCAGTTCTTC.

The V gene is TRBV6-6, the J gene TRBJ1-3; unclear D gene. The CDR3 has 15 residues. Looked up from germline, CDR1 is MNHNY and CDR2 is SVGAGI (reference sequence). V was clipped by 3 bases and J by 2 bases, with 11 bases between them. The CDR3 bases are TGTGCCAGCAGTTATCGAGACTCAGCTGGAAACACCATATATTTT. Its protein product is CASSYRDSAGNTIYF.

This clone was picked up a small number of times. The chain has TRBV19 and TRBJ1-1, with D possibly being TRBD1 (6 bases). The CDR3 is 13 residues long. In germline, CDR1 is LNHDA, CDR2 SQIVND (reference sequence). Deletions cut 6 bases from V and 5 bases from J, with 13 bases between. CDR3 in DNA: TGTGCCAGTAGCAAAGGGGGGGCAACTGAAGCTTTCTTT. It is translated as CASSKGGATEAFF.

V is TRBV28 and J is TRBJ2-1; weak D call: TRBD2 (5 bases). The CDR3 has 15 residues. The germline gives CDR1 MDHEN, CDR2 SYDVKM. V was cut by 6 bases and J by 3 bases, with 15 bases left in between. CDR3 region: CASRVSLAYYNEQFF. The CDR3 coding sequence is TGTGCCAGCAGGGTTTCTCTAGCATACTACAATGAGCAGTTCTTC.

CDR3 DNA sequence: TGTGCCAGTACCTCGGGGGACAGGGTGAGAAGCATTCAGTACTTC. Its translation: CASTSGDRVRSIQYF. The chain is built from TRBV19 and TRBJ2-4; the match to TRBD1 covers 9 bases. Unmatched junction bases numbered 13, after V lost 7 bases and J lost 9 bases. Germline V lookup: CDR1 LNHDA, CDR2 SQIVND (reference sequence). The CDR3 is 15 amino acids.

This clone came up a few times. This chain connects TRBV28 to TRBJ1-1; D uncertain. The CDR3 consists of 13 residues. Germline V gene sequence: CDR1 MDHEN, CDR2 SYDVKM. The V gene lost 5 bases and the J gene lost 2 bases, with 9 bases spanning the gap. CDR3 coding DNA: TGTGCCAGCAGTCCCCACCTAAACACTGAAGCTTTCTTT. Translation: CASSPHLNTEAFF.

The CDR3 loop reads CASSLGQADTQYF. In DNA, the CDR3 is TGTGCCAGCAGCTTGGGGCAGGCGGATACGCAGTATTTT. The chain links TRBV5-4 to TRBJ2-3; D gene unclear. V was cut by 0 bases and J by 6 bases, with 8 bases left in between. CDR1 is SGHNT and CDR2 is YYREEE in the germline V gene (reference sequence). The CDR3 totals 13 residues.

The chain uses TRBV6-4 and TRBJ2-1; 10 bases agree with TRBD2. The V and J ends lost 4 bases and 9 bases, in that order; junction bases with no gene match: 0. Per germline, CDR1 MRHNA and CDR2 SNTAGT. The CDR3 consists of 12 residues. The CDR3 here is CASSVAGGEQFF. Here the CDR3 DNA reads TGTGCCAGCAGTGTAGCGGGAGGTGAGCAGTTCTTC.

The chain is built from TRBV15 and TRBJ2-7, with TRBD1 identical over 8 bases. CDR3 length: 15 amino acids. V dropped 5 bases and J dropped 0; count of bases not matched to a gene: 6. Germline assignment: CDR1 LNHNV and CDR2 YYDKDF (reference sequence). CDR3 protein: CATSGQGQYSYEQYF. The CDR3 bases are TGTGCCACCAGCGGACAGGGACAATACTCCTACGAGCAGTACTTC.

The V and J genes are TRBV29-1 and TRBJ1-5; D not certain. V was shortened by 7 bases and J by 0 bases, with 7 bases between the two germline ends. The germline gives CDR1 SQVTM, CDR2 ANQGSEA. The CDR3 consists of 12 residues. CDR3: CSARYSNQPQHF. The CDR3 nucleotides read TGCAGCGCTCGGTATAGCAATCAGCCCCAGCATTTT. The full variable domain, rest sourced from reference TRBV29-1 and TRBJ1-5, is SAVISQKPSRDICQRGTSLTIQCQVDSQVTMMFWYRQQPGQSLTLIATANQGSEATYESGFVIDKFPISRPNLTFSTLTVSNMSPEDSSIYLCSARYSNQPQHFGDGTRLSIL.

This clone was recorded a few times. The rearrangement joins TRBV7-9 to TRBJ1-1; TRBD1 is a possible D gene (5 bases). Per germline, CDR1 SEHNR and CDR2 FQNEAQ (reference sequence). CDR3 length: 16 amino acids. Between the trimmed V and J ends, which lost 0 bases and 1 base, there was a span of 12 bases. CDR3 amino acids: CASSLAAGRTNTEAFF. The CDR3 nucleotides read TGTGCCAGCAGCTTAGCGGCGGGACGGACGAACACTGAAGCTTTCTTT.

This chain's CDR3 is CASSLGDRHYGYTF. In DNA, the CDR3 is TGTGCCAGCAGCTTGGGGGACAGGCACTATGGCTACACCTTC. V and J are TRBV7-8 and TRBJ1-2; 8 nucleotides line up with TRBD1. Losses at the gene ends were 3 bases for V and 3 bases for J; bases not matched to a gene: 3. Germline loops: CDR1 SGHVS, CDR2 FQNEAQ. The CDR3 spans 14 residues. Based on the CDR3 plus reference TRBV7-8 and TRBJ1-2, the full variable domain is GAGVSQSPRYKVAKRGQDVALRCDPISGHVSLFWYQQALGQGPEFLTYFQNEAQLDKSGLPSDRFFAERPEGSVSTLKIQRTQQEDSAVYLCASSLGDRHYGYTFGSGTRLTVV.

This chain connects TRBV6-5 to TRBJ2-7; D is undetermined. Germline assignment: CDR1 MNHEY and CDR2 SVGAGI. Trimming took off 5 bases at V and 2 bases at J, with 13 bases between the two ends. This CDR3 spans 14 amino acids. The CDR3 loop reads CASSARAQAYEQYF. DNA for the CDR3: TGTGCCAGCAGTGCGAGAGCTCAGGCCTACGAGCAGTACTTC.

This clone was seen a few times. This chain connects TRBV9 to TRBJ2-1, with 14 bases aligning to TRBD2. CDR3 size: 20 residues. Germline CDR1 is SGDLS and CDR2 is YYNGEE. Trimming at V came to 3 bases and at J to 0 bases, leaving 11 bases not matched to a gene. In DNA form, the CDR3 reads TGTGCCAGCAGCGCCGAGCCGGGACTAGCGGGAGCAATCTCCTACAATGAGCAGTTCTTC. Its protein product is CASSAEPGLAGAISYNEQFF.

The chain uses TRBV19 and TRBJ2-5, with D possibly matching TRBD2 (6 bases). The CDR3 loop spans 13 amino acids. V dropped 4 bases and J dropped 10 bases, with 16 bases sitting between them. Germline assignment: CDR1 LNHDA and CDR2 SQIVND (reference sequence). Here the CDR3 reads CASSTDSRGIQYF. CDR3 bases: TGTGCCAGTAGTACCGACAGCCGGGGGATCCAGTACTTC. Looking up the rest from reference TRBV19 and TRBJ2-5 gives the full variable domain: DGGITQSPKYLFRKEGQNVTLSCEQNLNHDAMYWYRQDPGQGLRLIYYSQIVNDFQKGDIAEGYSVSREKKESFPLTVTSAQKNPTAFYLCASSTDSRGIQYFGPGTRLLVL.

The rearrangement joins TRBV29-1 to TRBJ2-7; D remains ambiguous. The CDR3 spans 13 residues. Germline lookup yields CDR1 SQVTM and CDR2 ANQGSEA. The V end was cut by 1 base, the J end by 6 bases, with 13 bases between. CDR3 DNA sequence: TGCAGCGTTGAAGGAGGAACGAGGAGCGAGCAGTACTTC. Protein sequence: CSVEGGTRSEQYF.

The gene calls are TRBV4-1 and TRBJ2-1; 8 positions match TRBD2. Germline-derived CDR1 and CDR2 are MGHRA and YSYEKL. This CDR3 has 16 amino acids. J gave up 9 bases and V 0 bases, and 10 bases lay outside the gene matches. The CDR3 sequence is CASSQEDSGSGIEQFF. The CDR3 coding sequence is TGCGCCAGCAGCCAAGAAGACTCGGGTAGCGGGATTGAGCAGTTCTTC.

This sequence joins TRBV18 and TRBJ2-1, with D possibly TRBD2 on 6 matching bases. Germline V gives CDR1 KGHSH, CDR2 LQKENI. The length of the CDR3 is 15 residues. Trimming took off 2 bases at V and 2 bases at J, with 10 bases between the two ends. CDR3 region: CASSPVSGPYNEQFF. The CDR3 bases are TGTGCCAGCTCACCAGTTAGCGGCCCCTACAATGAGCAGTTCTTC.

The chain combines TRBV5-6 with TRBJ2-2; D may be TRBD2 (6 bases). Germline CDR1 SGHDT, CDR2 YYEEEE. The germline V and J ends were trimmed by 1 base and 5 bases, with 12 bases remaining between them. This CDR3 has 15 amino acids. The CDR3 reads CASSLRRDGTGELFF. The CDR3 DNA is TGTGCCAGCAGCTTGAGGAGGGACGGAACCGGGGAGCTGTTTTTT.

The chain links TRBV5-4 to TRBJ2-7; 8 bases line up with TRBD2. V was clipped by 2 bases and J by 5 bases; unmatched bases: 6. Germline assignment: CDR1 SGHNT and CDR2 YYREEE (reference sequence). The CDR3 runs 14 residues. The CDR3 loop is CASSFSGSIDEQYF. The CDR3 DNA reads as TGTGCCAGCAGCTTCAGCGGGAGTATCGACGAGCAGTACTTC.

This chain connects TRBV7-2 to TRBJ2-1; 14 nucleotides agree with TRBD2. This CDR3 is 15 amino acids long. The V segment lost 5 bases and the J segment 7 bases; nucleotides outside the gene matches: 4. Germline loops: CDR1 SGHTA, CDR2 FQGNSA. CDR3 sequence (DNA): TGTGCCAGCAGCGCGGGACTAGCGGGAGTTAATGAGCAGTTCTTC. This codes for CASSAGLAGVNEQFF.

CDR3 sequence (DNA): TGTGCCAGCAGCTTAGGGTGGGGACAGGGAGAGTCCTACGAGCAGTACTTC. Protein product: CASSLGWGQGESYEQYF. This rearrangement joins TRBV7-2 to TRBJ2-7; 9 positions agree with TRBD1. The CDR3 has 17 residues. V lost 1 base, J lost 1 base, and 8 bases stayed unmatched. Germline V gene data show CDR1 as SGHTA and CDR2 as FQGNSA.

This chain connects TRBV5-4 to TRBJ2-1; 8 bases match TRBD2. Germline-derived CDR1 and CDR2 are SGHNT and YYREEE (reference sequence). V trimming: 3 bases; J trimming: 0 bases; junction bases outside the gene matches: 5. This CDR3 region has 16 residues. The CDR3 sequence: CASSSSGGSSYNEQFF. CDR3 bases: TGTGCCAGCAGCTCGAGCGGGGGCAGCTCCTACAATGAGCAGTTCTTC.

This clone has a handful of counts. V is TRBV18 and J is TRBJ2-3; 7 nucleotides match TRBD2. The junction had 6 bases not matched to a gene; V was cut back by 4 bases and J by 2 bases. The CDR3 runs 15 residues. The germline V gene has CDR1 KGHSH and CDR2 LQKENI. CDR3 protein: CASSRLAGNTDTQYF. CDR3 nucleotide sequence: TGTGCCAGCTCACGACTAGCAGGAAACACAGATACGCAGTATTTT.

V and J are TRBV19 and TRBJ2-1; 8 bases align to TRBD2. Germline loops: CDR1 LNHDA, CDR2 SQIVND (reference sequence). Trimming cost V 8 bases and J 10 bases; bases outside gene matches: 16. The length of the CDR3 is 15 residues. The CDR3, as DNA: TGTGCCAGTCCCCCCAGGGCGGGACTAGTTCACGAGCAGTTCTTC. This gives the protein CASPPRAGLVHEQFF. The full variable domain, in which reference TRBV19 and TRBJ2-1 provide the parts outside the CDR3, is DGGITQSPKYLFRKEGQNVTLSCEQNLNHDAMYWYRQDPGQGLRLIYYSQIVNDFQKGDIAEGYSVSREKKESFPLTVTSAQKNPTAFYLCASPPRAGLVHEQFFGPGTRLTVL.

This chain uses TRBV2 with TRBJ2-7, with 9 bases matching TRBD2. The CDR3 extends over 14 amino acids. J lost 6 bases, V lost 1 base, and 4 bases had no gene match. CDR1 SNHLY and CDR2 FYNNEI come from the germline V gene. CDR3 residues: CASSEVREGREQYF. DNA of the CDR3: TGTGCCAGCAGTGAAGTGCGGGAGGGCCGCGAGCAGTACTTC. The full variable domain, in which reference TRBV2 and TRBJ2-7 provide the parts outside the CDR3, is EPEVTQTPSHQVTQMGQEVILRCVPISNHLYFYWYRQILGQKVEFLVSFYNNEISEKSEIFDDQFSVERPDGSNFTLKIRSTKLEDSAMYFCASSEVREGREQYFGPGTRLTVT.

The chain recombines TRBV19 with TRBJ2-6; D not certain. Trimming shortened V by 5 bases and J by 0 bases, and 8 bases separated the two germline ends. Germline V gene data show CDR1 as LNHDA and CDR2 as SQIVND (reference sequence). The CDR3 is 15 amino acids. The CDR3 bases are TGTGCCAGTAGTTTCCGAGGCTCTGGGGCCAACGTCCTGACTTTC. This codes for CASSFRGSGANVLTF.

V is TRBV5-6 and J is TRBJ1-1; 8 bases map to TRBD1. The CDR3 consists of 14 residues. Germline CDR1 reads SGHDT; CDR2 reads YYEEEE. The junction had 3 bases not matched to a gene; V was cut back by 4 bases and J by 1 base. The CDR3 region is CASSDGTGNTEAFF. The CDR3 DNA sequence: TGTGCCAGCAGCGATGGGACAGGGAACACTGAAGCTTTCTTT.

This clone occurred a few times. This chain uses TRBV7-9 with TRBJ1-2; D gene ambiguous. The length of the CDR3 is 17 residues. Germline CDR1 SEHNR, CDR2 FQNEAQ (reference sequence). The ends were cut back, 1 base at V and 0 bases at J, with 15 bases in the middle. The CDR3 sequence is CASSLVGVPPANYGYTF. DNA of the CDR3: TGTGCCAGCAGCTTAGTAGGAGTTCCCCCCGCTAACTATGGCTACACCTTC. The full variable domain, its missing parts supplied by reference TRBV7-9 and TRBJ1-2, is DTGVSQNPRHKITKRGQNVTFRCDPISEHNRLYWYRQTLGQGPEFLTYFQNEAQLEKSRLLSDRFSAERPKGSFSTLEIQRTEQGDSAMYLCASSLVGVPPANYGYTFGSGTRLTVV.

DNA for the CDR3: TGCGCCAGTTCTACCGCTTCCGGGACTAGCAATGAGCAGTTCTTC. It encodes CASSTASGTSNEQFF. The chain is built from TRBV5-1 and TRBJ2-1, with 8 bases lining up with TRBD2. The V gene end was trimmed by 8 bases and the J gene end by 6 bases; junction bases not matched to a gene: 13. Germline V gene data show CDR1 as SGHRS and CDR2 as YFSETQ. This CDR3 comprises 15 residues.

The V and J genes are TRBV4-1 and TRBJ1-2; tentatively, D is TRBD1 (5 bases). Trimming removed 4 bases from V and 4 bases from J, with 16 bases in between. The germline CDR1 and CDR2 sequences are MGHRA and YSYEKL. The CDR3 totals 15 residues. The CDR3 DNA sequence: TGCGCCAGCAGCCCCGCGGAGCAGGGTGTCTATGGCTACACCTTC. Amino acids: CASSPAEQGVYGYTF.

The CDR3 DNA reads as TGCGCCAGCAGCGCGGGCCGCTCTGGGGCCAACGTCCTGACTTTC. Amino acids: CASSAGRSGANVLTF. This sequence joins TRBV5-1 and TRBJ2-6; weak D call: TRBD2 (5 bases). CDR3 length equals 15 residues. Germline CDR1 reads SGHRS; CDR2 reads YFSETQ. Trimming left V 4 bases short and J 0 bases short, with 8 bases between. The full variable domain, completed using reference TRBV5-1 and TRBJ2-6, is KAGVTQTPRYLIKTRGQQVTLSCSPISGHRSVSWYQQTPGQGLQFLFEYFSETQRNKGNFPGRFSGRQFSNSRSEMNVSTLELGDSALYLCASSAGRSGANVLTFGAGSRLTVL.